A single TCR beta chain is shown here with its context. Its recognized antigen is unknown. Qualities for individual bases were not recorded, and no much larger clone is one base off. V sheds 1 base and J sheds 3 bases, leaving 6 bases between their ends. In the germline V gene (reference sequence), CDR1 corresponds to LNHNV and CDR2 to YYDKDF. From cysteine to phenylalanine, the CDR3 is 13 amino acids long. Only the CDR3 region is kept as DNA, spanning 39 bases read in frame from base 1. The sample is drawn from a study of T-cell memory formation after mild COVID-19 (dated by TCRdb to the early 2020s). The study in broad terms: TCR sequence clusters from the two donors were found to be largely donor specific. In a couple of donors, T-cell clones that expanded and contracted after mild COVID-19 were followed by sequencing TCRalpha and TCRbeta repertoires longitudinally. The cohort was made up of two young adult volunteers, one female and one male, who were previously healthy.

Overall study outcomes, separate from this receptor: Only two mild cases were covered by the study, and larger cohorts that include severe cases with pre-infection samples were considered necessary. Balanced CD4/CD8 phenotypes were observed for clones contracting from day 15 to 85, whereas a bias towards CD4+ was observed for a second wave of clones expanding from day 15 to 37. SARS-CoV-2 specificity of the second-wave clones peaking on day 37 was not confirmed. Some responding clones were detected in pre-infection memory, which suggested that pre-existing cross-reactive memory T cells had joined the SARS-CoV-2 response. Contracting CD4+ clones appeared mostly in the CM and EM memory subsets, whereas CD8+ clones were enriched in EMRA.

Sequenced on an Illumina NovaSeq 6000. Using 5'RACE with constant-segment primers, TCRalpha and TCRbeta cDNA libraries were constructed, with sample barcodes and unique molecular identifiers added in the process. RNA was extracted from every sample with Trizol reagent. Libraries were amplified in two PCR steps, with a second sample barcode and Illumina TruSeq adapters added in the second step. The libraries were sequenced on an Illumina NovaSeq using 2 x 150 bp paired-end reads. The study's own analysis went as follows. With migec v1.2.7, reads were demultiplexed and then collapsed into UMI-guided consensus sequences. Using mixcr v2.1.11, the UMI consensuses were aligned to TRA and TRB V and J templates and assembled into clonotypes. A clonotype was counted as expanded or contracted only when both edgeR and NoisET called the clonotype significant, with the noise models trained on biological replicates. For edgeR calls, the cutoffs were a false discovery rate-adjusted p below 0.01 and a log2 fold-change threshold of 1. As an exploratory analysis of dynamics, max-normalized trajectories of the 1000 most abundant clonotypes were examined with PCA combined with hierarchical clustering. Each responding clone was given a CD4 or CD8 phenotype based on the CD4+ and CD8+ repertoires, which had been sequenced separately. TCRdb ran its own pipeline on the public reads, namely fastp trimming at Q25 and MiXCR clone calling, and kept in-frame beta chains. CDR3 protein sequences are deduplicated, and each keeps its most common genes and DNA. The V and J calls come from TCRdb's annotation, not from the publication. The sample table holds about 160,000 distinct CDR3 sequences, of which roughly 30% were seen once. Around 12% of the sample is in the top ten clones.

PBMCs were isolated by Ficoll-Paque density gradient centrifugation. The specimen was PBMCs or a T cell subset sorted from them (not recorded which). The clonotype originates from an adult woman who had mild COVID-19 (a few samples of this study predate the infection). The sample titles of this study are shuffled in the database, so cell type and time point are left out; the donor was told from shared clones. The receptor chain draws on TRBV15 and TRBJ2-5, with an unclear D gene assignment. Here the CDR3 is given as CATSRVSKETQYF. The DNA reads as follows: TGTGCCACCAGCAGAGTCAGCAAAGAGACCCAGTACTTC. This CDR3, with the reference TRBV15 and TRBJ2-5 proteins standing in past its ends, gives the full variable domain DAMVIQNPRYQVTQFGKPVTLSCSQTLNHNVMYWYQQKSSQAPKLLFHYYDKDFNNEADTPDNFQSRRPNTSFCFLDIRSPGLGDTAMYLCATSRVSKETQYFGPGTRLLVL.